This TCR beta chain was retrieved from a study of T cell responses to AZD1222 COVID-19 vaccine. Comments on this clone: The target antigen is unknown.

V shed 0 bases and J shed 0 bases, with 13 bases lying between them. Looked up from germline, CDR1 is SGHRS and CDR2 is YFSETQ. The CDR3 is made up of 17 amino acids. Overall study results and limits: There were vaccine-associated CD4 TCRs across spike, dominant at 160-218 and 743-854. When two AZD1222 doses had been given, Spike-specific TCR breadth and depth rose. Reportedly, nearly half of unique spike TCRs recognized epitopes outside B.1.351/B.1.1.7 mutations. Donors, mostly white British, included more females; clonal diversity was possibly underestimated.

Only in-frame clones appear in the TCRdb table, and some are missing; sequencing was by immunoSEQ multiplex PCR. This sample carries roughly 110,000 clones, around 90% of them seen once, and the ten largest clones take 6.5% to 10%. The TCR sequence derives from an adult who received the AZD1222 COVID-19 vaccine. Here the sequenced sample was peripheral blood, taken 28 days after the second AZD1222 dose. The chain links TRBV5-1 to TRBJ2-1, with a tentative D call TRBD2 (5 bases). The CDR3 loop is CASSLEGLGSSYNEQFF. CDR3 bases: TGCGCCAGCAGCTTGGAAGGACTGGGAAGCTCCTACAATGAGCAGTTCTTC.